The 19 T cell receptor beta chains presented below share a single source sample, sequenced in a study of siplizumab effects on memory and regulatory T cells. Profiled with immunoSEQ multiplex PCR; TCRdb holds only in-frame clones, not every one. In the table there are approximately 100,000 clones, approximately 90% of which are singletons. The sequenced material came from Tregs sorted from blood. The receptors derive from a human donor in good health.

The CDR3 coding sequence is TGCAGCGCCGGGACTAGCGGAATTAGGTCCGGGGAGCTGTTTTTT. Protein: CSAGTSGIRSGELFF. The chain is built from TRBV29-1 and TRBJ2-2; 11 bases fit TRBD2. Per germline, CDR1 SQVTM and CDR2 ANQGSEA. The junction had 10 bases not matched to a gene; V was cut back by 7 bases and J by 6 bases. The CDR3 loop spans 15 amino acids.

V gene TRBV30 combines with J gene TRBJ2-3; D may be TRBD2 (5 bases). The germline V gene encodes CDR1 GTSNPN and CDR2 SVGIG (reference sequence). The ends were cut back, 3 bases at V and 7 bases at J, with 14 bases in the middle. The CDR3 is 13 amino acids. The CDR3 DNA reads as TGTGCCTGGAGAGCGGACCGCCGAAATACGCAGTATTTT. Translation: CAWRADRRNTQYF. Using reference TRBV30 and TRBJ2-3 for the parts outside the CDR3, the full variable domain is SQTIHQWPATLVQPVGSPLSLECTVEGTSNPNLYWYRQAAGRGLQLLFYSVGIGQISSEVPQNLSASRPQDRQFILSSKKLLLSDSGFYLCAWRADRRNTQYFGPGTRLTVL.

The chain links TRBV15 to TRBJ2-2; D remains unclear. V was shortened by 1 base and J by 2 bases, with 8 bases between the two germline ends. The germline V gene has CDR1 LNHNV and CDR2 YYDKDF (reference sequence). The CDR3 sequence is 15 residues long. The CDR3 here is CATSRGGFNTGELFF. The CDR3 nucleotides are TGTGCCACCAGCAGAGGGGGTTTCAACACCGGGGAGCTGTTTTTT.

The chain combines TRBV7-3 with TRBJ1-1; possible D gene TRBD1, 6 bases. Trimming removed 4 bases from V and 2 bases from J, with 8 bases in between. The CDR3 runs 13 residues. The germline gives CDR1 SGHTA, CDR2 FQGTGA. The CDR3 here is CASSSQGNTEAFF. CDR3 DNA: TGTGCCAGCAGCTCACAGGGAAACACTGAAGCTTTCTTT. The entire variable domain, with the rest obtained from reference TRBV7-3 and TRBJ1-1, is as follows: GAGVSQTPSNKVTEKGKYVELRCDPISGHTALYWYRQSLGQGPEFLIYFQGTGAADDSGLPNDRFFAVRPEGSVSTLKIQRTERGDSAVYLCASSSQGNTEAFFGQGTRLTVV.

The chain has TRBV7-2 and TRBJ1-3; perhaps TRBD1 as D (6 bases). The CDR3 sequence is 19 residues long. Germline CDR1 SGHTA, CDR2 FQGNSA. The germline V and J ends were trimmed by 1 base and 4 bases, with 23 bases remaining between them. Written as DNA, the CDR3 is TGTGCCAGCAGCTTAGTTTTTATCGGCAGGGGATCGGGGGGAAACACCATATATTTT. This sequence encodes CASSLVFIGRGSGGNTIYF.

This chain connects TRBV5-1 to TRBJ2-7, with 8 bases that match TRBD2. The CDR3 loop spans 17 amino acids. Unmatched junction bases numbered 11, after V lost 2 bases and J lost 1 base. The germline gives CDR1 SGHRS, CDR2 YFSETQ. The CDR3 loop reads CASSFIGSGITSYEQYF. The CDR3 DNA reads as TGCGCCAGCAGCTTCATCGGTAGCGGGATTACTTCCTACGAGCAGTACTTC.

The table lists this clone with a few counts. One junction end disagrees with the germline gene, perhaps due to a read error. This rearrangement joins TRBV7-7 to TRBJ1-5, with D hard to call. Per germline, CDR1 SSHAT and CDR2 FNYEAQ (reference sequence). There are 14 residues in the CDR3. CDR3 bases: TGTGCTAGCAGCCAAACAGCTGTCAATCAGCCCCAGCATTTT. Protein sequence: CASSQTAVNQPQHF.

V gene TRBV6-5 combines with J gene TRBJ2-1; 8 positions agree with TRBD2. Germline assignment: CDR1 MNHEY and CDR2 SVGAGI. The CDR3 loop spans 15 amino acids. V was clipped by 6 bases and J by 2 bases; unmatched bases: 6. This chain's CDR3 is CASRGAGVPYNEQFF. The CDR3 nucleotides are TGTGCCAGCAGGGGAGCGGGAGTCCCCTACAATGAGCAGTTCTTC.

This clone was seen a single time. V gene TRBV2 combines with J gene TRBJ1-5, with D hard to call. Trimming left V 4 bases short and J 3 bases short, with 16 bases between. The CDR3 sequence is 16 residues long. Germline CDR1 SNHLY, CDR2 FYNNEI. The CDR3 DNA sequence: TGTGCCAGCAGTGGCTTCTCAGCCTTGGCCAATCAGCCCCAGCATTTT. Translating gives CASSGFSALANQPQHF.

The chain links TRBV28 to TRBJ2-7, with TRBD2 as a possible D gene (5 bases). CDR3 size: 14 residues. Trimming stripped 4 bases from V and 4 bases from J, with 14 bases between. Germline CDR1 and CDR2: MDHEN and SYDVKM. CDR3 bases: TGTGCCAGCAGTTCCCCCGGGGAGTCTTACGAGCAGTACTTC. Its translation: CASSSPGESYEQYF.

The J gene is TRBJ2-3, the V gene TRBV7-3; 7 nucleotides line up with TRBD2. Looked up from germline, CDR1 is SGHTA and CDR2 is FQGTGA. The trim removed 4 bases at V and 4 bases at J, leaving 5 bases unmatched. The CDR3 sequence is 14 residues long. The CDR3 bases are TGTGCCAGCAGCTCAGGACTAGACCCAGATACGCAGTATTTT. Its translation is CASSSGLDPDTQYF. Using reference TRBV7-3 and TRBJ2-3 for the parts outside the CDR3, the full variable domain is GAGVSQTPSNKVTEKGKYVELRCDPISGHTALYWYRQSLGQGPEFLIYFQGTGAADDSGLPNDRFFAVRPEGSVSTLKIQRTERGDSAVYLCASSSGLDPDTQYFGPGTRLTVL.

This clone was counted a single time. This chain links TRBV15 with TRBJ1-6, with 8 bases identical to TRBD1. CDR3 length: 16 amino acids. V was clipped by 5 bases and J by 6 bases; unmatched bases: 9. Germline V gene lookup returns CDR1 LNHNV and CDR2 YYDKDF (reference sequence). The DNA of the CDR3 is TGTGCCACCAGCCGCCTGATGACAGGGGTTAATTCACCCCTCCACTTT. This sequence encodes CATSRLMTGVNSPLHF.

The chain is built from TRBV5-1 and TRBJ2-1; D is unclear. Trimming took off 4 bases at V and 5 bases at J, with 7 bases between the two ends. The CDR3 runs to 12 residues. Germline assignment: CDR1 SGHRS and CDR2 YFSETQ. In DNA form, the CDR3 reads TGCGCCAGCAGCCCAGACCACAATGAGCAGTTCTTC. It encodes CASSPDHNEQFF. Variable domain in full (rest from reference TRBV5-1 and TRBJ2-1): KAGVTQTPRYLIKTRGQQVTLSCSPISGHRSVSWYQQTPGQGLQFLFEYFSETQRNKGNFPGRFSGRQFSNSRSEMNVSTLELGDSALYLCASSPDHNEQFFGPGTRLTVL.

This chain connects TRBV10-1 to TRBJ1-1, with a possible D match to TRBD1 (5 bases). The CDR3 is 13 residues long. From germline, CDR1 is WNHNN and CDR2 SYGVQD (reference sequence). With 2 bases removed from V and 6 bases from J, the gap between germline ends came to 10 bases. CDR3 loop: CASSETGDAEAFF. The CDR3 DNA reads as TGCGCCAGCAGTGAGACAGGCGACGCTGAAGCTTTCTTT.

The V call is TRBV10-3, the J call TRBJ2-1, with 11 bases matching TRBD2. CDR1 ENHRY and CDR2 SYGVKD come from the germline V gene. V shed 8 bases and J 4 bases; nucleotides not matched to a gene: 7. The CDR3 sequence is 15 residues long. This CDR3 reads CAISRGTSGYNEQFF. CDR3 coding DNA: TGTGCCATCTCTCGGGGGACTAGCGGATACAATGAGCAGTTCTTC.

The chain employs TRBV5-6 and TRBJ2-4, with D maybe TRBD2 (6 bases). V gave up 4 bases and J gave up 6 bases, with 17 bases separating them. CDR1 SGHDT and CDR2 YYEEEE come from the germline V gene. CDR3 size: 15 residues. The CDR3 spells CASSPRGGLGNIQYF. CDR3 bases: TGTGCCAGCAGCCCGCGAGGAGGGTTGGGAAACATTCAGTACTTC.

J is TRBJ2-5 and V is TRBV7-9; TRBD1 is a possible D gene (5 bases). Germline V lookup: CDR1 SEHNR, CDR2 FQNEAQ (reference sequence). This CDR3 region has 15 residues. Trimming stripped 2 bases from V and 2 bases from J, with 12 bases between. The CDR3 nucleotides read TGTGCCAGCAGCTTAAGATCGTCAGGGCAAGAGACCCAGTACTTC. Translated, it gives CASSLRSSGQETQYF.

CDR3 sequence (DNA): TGTGCCAGTAGGGGGTGGGAGGGCTCCTACAATGAGCAGTTCTTC. This translates into CASRGWEGSYNEQFF. The chain recombines TRBV27 with TRBJ2-1; D might be TRBD2 (7 bases). The V end lost 9 bases, the J end lost 0 bases, and 15 bases lay between the germline ends. Germline values: CDR1 MNHEY, CDR2 SMNVEV (reference sequence). The CDR3 is 15 amino acids.

This chain connects TRBV7-9 to TRBJ1-2; D ambiguous. Deletions cut 4 bases from V and 3 bases from J, with 6 bases between. CDR3 size: 12 residues. The germline CDR1 and CDR2 sequences are SEHNR and FQNEAQ (reference sequence). CDR3 in DNA: TGTGCCAGCAGCTACCGGGACTATGGCTACACCTTC. It is translated as CASSYRDYGYTF.